The 29 T cell receptor beta chains given below trace back to one sample, sequenced in a study of shared clonotypes between healthy human individuals. Only in-frame clones appear in the TCRdb table, and some are missing; sequencing was by immunoSEQ multiplex PCR. The sample includes some 790,000 clones, over 60% of them seen just once. Specimen: memory CD4+ T cells sorted from blood. Subset reported: CD45RA-negative fraction. These receptors all stem from a woman in her twenties or thirties in good health.

This clone has at least ten counts. The rearrangement joins TRBV6-5 to TRBJ2-7, with no clear D. The length of the CDR3 is 15 residues. V lost 2 bases and J 5 bases, leaving 16 bases between the germline ends. Germline assignment: CDR1 MNHEY and CDR2 SVGAGI. The CDR3 DNA sequence: TGTGCCAGCAGTTACGTCGGTCGGGCGCTACACGAGCAGTACTTC. It is translated as CASSYVGRALHEQYF.

The chain joins TRBV27 to TRBJ1-1; weak D call: TRBD1 (5 bases). CDR3 length: 16 residues. Trimming pared 5 bases from V and 0 bases from J, leaving 16 bases between. In germline, CDR1 is MNHEY, CDR2 SMNVEV (reference sequence). CDR3 sequence reads: CASSSGHFFMNTEAFF. The CDR3 DNA reads as TGTGCCAGCAGTAGCGGACATTTCTTCATGAACACTGAAGCTTTCTTT.

The rearrangement links TRBV16 to TRBJ1-2; D is unresolved. Germline loops: CDR1 KGHSY, CDR2 FQNENV. CDR3 length: 15 amino acids. Trimming removed 0 bases from V and 3 bases from J, with 11 bases in between. CDR3 in amino acids: CASSQSGGPDYGYTF. CDR3 DNA sequence: TGTGCCAGCAGCCAATCTGGAGGGCCGGACTATGGCTACACCTTC.

Only a few counts were recorded for this clone. The CDR3 DNA reads TGTGCCAGCAGTGATATTCGGGACAGGGCGCGCGGGGAGCAGTTCTTC. Encoded protein: CASSDIRDRARGEQFF. V is TRBV11-2 and J is TRBJ2-1; 9 bases are a match to TRBD1. The CDR3 is 16 residues long. Germline-derived CDR1 and CDR2 are SGHAT and FQNNGV. The V and J ends lost 6 bases and 10 bases, in that order; junction bases with no gene match: 16. Full variable domain (rest looked up from reference TRBV11-2 and TRBJ2-1): EAGVAQSPRYKIIEKRQSVAFWCNPISGHATLYWYQQILGQGPKLLIQFQNNGVVDDSQLPKDRFSAERLKGVDSTLKIQPAKLEDSAVYLCASSDIRDRARGEQFFGPGTRLTVL.

The chain is built from TRBV29-1 and TRBJ1-2; no clear D gene. The CDR3 runs 15 residues. V was clipped by 2 bases and J by 7 bases, with 20 bases between them. The germline V gene encodes CDR1 SQVTM and CDR2 ANQGSEA. CDR3 residues: CSVELTAGARRGYTF. The CDR3 nucleotides are TGCAGCGTTGAATTAACAGCCGGCGCCCGCCGTGGCTACACCTTC.

This rearrangement joins TRBV5-4 to TRBJ2-1; TRBD2 matches at 15 bases. The CDR3 length is 16 residues. Unmatched junction bases numbered 3, after V lost 0 bases and J lost 8 bases. Germline loops: CDR1 SGHNT, CDR2 YYREEE (reference sequence). CDR3 region: CASSLGGTSGRYEQFF. The CDR3 DNA is TGTGCCAGCAGCTTGGGGGGGACTAGCGGGAGGTATGAGCAGTTCTTC.

This clone was picked up one time. CDR3 bases: TGTGCCAGCAGCCAGGCAGGAAATTATGAAAAACTGTTTTTT. It is translated as CASSQAGNYEKLFF. This sequence joins TRBV14 and TRBJ1-4; D call uncertain. The CDR3 loop spans 14 amino acids. From germline, CDR1 is SGHDN and CDR2 FVKESK. V gave up 3 bases and J gave up 6 bases, with 11 bases separating them.

The rearrangement links TRBV28 to TRBJ1-2; 8 nucleotides match TRBD1. The CDR3 loop spans 12 amino acids. After removal of 4 bases from V and 8 bases from J, the junction contained 3 bases not matched to a gene. Germline loops: CDR1 MDHEN, CDR2 SYDVKM. The CDR3 DNA is TGTGCCAGCAGTTCGGACAGGGTCGGCTACACCTTC. Its protein is CASSSDRVGYTF.

The chain has TRBV11-2 and TRBJ2-7, with TRBD1 matching over 9 bases. The germline V gene has CDR1 SGHAT and CDR2 FQNNGV. J lost 3 bases, V lost 4 bases, and 7 bases had no gene match. The CDR3 length is 15 residues. For the CDR3, the DNA is TGTGCCAGCAGCTCAAGGGACAGGGAAGGCTACGAGCAGTACTTC. Translating gives CASSSRDREGYEQYF.

This chain connects TRBV9 to TRBJ2-7, with D unresolved. The CDR3 contains 13 residues. V lost 4 bases, J lost 0 bases, and 8 bases lay in between. CDR1 is SGDLS, CDR2 YYNGEE, per germline. The CDR3 loop is CASSLRNSYEQYF. CDR3 nucleotide sequence: TGTGCCAGCAGCCTCCGAAACTCCTACGAGCAGTACTTC.

There are a few counts of this clone. This chain connects TRBV11-2 to TRBJ1-1; the D gene is possibly TRBD1 (6 bases). CDR3 size: 12 residues. CDR1 is SGHAT, CDR2 FQNNGV, per germline. Trimming cost V 3 bases and J 11 bases, with 13 bases left between them. The CDR3 region is CASSFTGSRAFF. The CDR3, as DNA: TGTGCCAGCAGCTTCACAGGGTCCCGGGCTTTCTTT. Full variable domain (outside the CDR3, taken from reference TRBV11-2 and TRBJ1-1): EAGVAQSPRYKIIEKRQSVAFWCNPISGHATLYWYQQILGQGPKLLIQFQNNGVVDDSQLPKDRFSAERLKGVDSTLKIQPAKLEDSAVYLCASSFTGSRAFFGQGTRLTVV.

The V call is TRBV30, the J call TRBJ1-5; D may be TRBD1 (6 bases). V shed 5 bases and J shed 7 bases, with 15 bases lying between them. The germline V gene has CDR1 GTSNPN and CDR2 SVGIG (reference sequence). CDR3 length: 13 amino acids. The DNA for the CDR3 is TGTGCCTGGGAAACGGGGGCAGGGCAGCCCCAGCATTTT. It translates to CAWETGAGQPQHF.

The V and J genes are TRBV20-1 and TRBJ1-2; D not resolved. In germline, CDR1 is DFQATT, CDR2 SNEGSKA (reference sequence). V lost 3 bases, J lost 6 bases, and 5 bases lay in between. CDR3 length: 10 amino acids. CDR3 in amino acids: CSASQHGYTF. The CDR3 DNA reads TGCAGTGCTAGTCAACATGGCTACACCTTC.

The chain employs TRBV30 and TRBJ2-1, with TRBD2 identical over 9 bases. The germline V gene encodes CDR1 GTSNPN and CDR2 SVGIG (reference sequence). V lost 3 bases to trimming and J lost 1 base; unmatched junction nucleotides: 10. This CDR3 is built from 17 residues. CDR3: CAWSEHGLALSYNEQFF. The CDR3 bases are TGTGCCTGGAGCGAACACGGACTAGCGTTATCCTACAATGAGCAGTTCTTC.

This chain joins TRBV28 and TRBJ1-4; TRBD1 might be the D (5 bases). Germline loops: CDR1 MDHEN, CDR2 SYDVKM. The V end was cut by 6 bases, the J end by 0 bases, with 17 bases between. This CDR3 has 17 amino acids. The CDR3 DNA is TGTGCCAGCAGACCACCAAACCTAGGGGCAACTAATGAAAAACTGTTTTTT. The encoded protein is CASRPPNLGATNEKLFF.

The chain employs TRBV5-1 and TRBJ2-1; D gene ambiguous. Trimming shortened V by 2 bases and J by 5 bases, and 11 bases separated the two germline ends. Per germline, CDR1 SGHRS and CDR2 YFSETQ. CDR3 length: 14 residues. The CDR3 region has the DNA TGCGCCAGCAGCTTCTGGCTCCAGAACAATGAGCAGTTCTTC. This sequence encodes CASSFWLQNNEQFF.

The chain employs TRBV7-8 and TRBJ2-5; D is possibly TRBD1 or TRBD2 (5 bases each). The CDR3 length is 13 residues. The V gene's germline CDR1 is SGHVS and CDR2 FQNEAQ. Trimming removed 3 bases from V and 8 bases from J, with 13 bases in between. The CDR3 loop is CASSLPGPRTQYF. CDR3 nucleotides: TGTGCCAGCAGCTTGCCGGGGCCGCGAACCCAGTACTTC. The complete variable domain, with remaining parts taken from reference TRBV7-8 and TRBJ2-5, reads GAGVSQSPRYKVAKRGQDVALRCDPISGHVSLFWYQQALGQGPEFLTYFQNEAQLDKSGLPSDRFFAERPEGSVSTLKIQRTQQEDSAVYLCASSLPGPRTQYFGPGTRLLVL.

V and J are TRBV28 and TRBJ1-5; D is ambiguous. The CDR3 has 17 amino acids. Deletions cut 2 bases from V and 2 bases from J, with 16 bases between. The germline CDR1 and CDR2 sequences are MDHEN and SYDVKM. Here the CDR3 DNA reads TGTGCCAGCAGTTTAGAACCCCTTTACTCCCGCAATCAGCCCCAGCATTTT. Translated, it gives CASSLEPLYSRNQPQHF.

V and J are TRBV7-7 and TRBJ2-5; 8 nucleotides agree with TRBD2. With 5 bases clipped from V and 2 bases from J, the junction kept 7 bases outside the gene matches. The CDR3 is 15 residues long. Germline V gene data show CDR1 as SSHAT and CDR2 as FNYEAQ (reference sequence). The CDR3 loop reads CASSQNGGGQETQYF. The CDR3, as DNA: TGTGCCAGCAGCCAAAACGGGGGGGGACAAGAGACCCAGTACTTC. The full variable domain, in which reference TRBV7-7 and TRBJ2-5 provide the parts outside the CDR3, is GAGVSQSPRYKVTKRGQDVTLRCDPISSHATLYWYQQALGQGPEFLTYFNYEAQPDKSGLPSDRFSAERPEGSISTLTIQRTEQRDSAMYRCASSQNGGGQETQYFGPGTRLLVL.

The rearrangement uses TRBV7-2 and TRBJ2-7; a possible D gene is TRBD2 (6 bases). V lost 2 bases, J lost 5 bases, and 10 bases lay in between. Germline V gene sequence: CDR1 SGHTA, CDR2 FQGNSA. The CDR3 consists of 13 residues. The CDR3 DNA reads as TGTGCCAGCAGCTTACCGACTAGAAACGAGCAGTACTTC. Translation gives CASSLPTRNEQYF.

The genes are TRBV7-4 and TRBJ2-6; no reliable D call. The CDR3 totals 16 residues. V lost 1 base, J lost 4 bases, and 11 bases lay in between. Germline-derived CDR1 and CDR2 are SGHVT and SQSDAQ. The CDR3 DNA reads TGTGCCAGCAGCTTAGTGCTGGGATCGGGGGCCAACGTCCTGACTTTC. The encoded protein is CASSLVLGSGANVLTF.

The V gene is TRBV11-3, the J gene TRBJ2-3, with 10 bases that match TRBD2. The CDR3 runs to 15 residues. V shed 4 bases and J 5 bases; nucleotides not matched to a gene: 6. CDR1 is SGHNT and CDR2 is YENEEA in the germline V gene. CDR3 sequence: CASSSGLAPRDTQYF. The CDR3, as DNA: TGTGCCAGCAGCTCGGGACTAGCGCCGAGAGATACGCAGTATTTT.

The J gene is TRBJ2-1, the V gene TRBV28; 8 bases are a match to TRBD1. Germline V gene sequence: CDR1 MDHEN, CDR2 SYDVKM. Trimming at V came to 7 bases and at J to 7 bases, leaving 6 bases not matched to a gene. The CDR3 spans 13 residues. The CDR3, as DNA: TGTGCCAGCATGACAGGGGTGGGGAATGAGCAGTTCTTC. The encoded protein is CASMTGVGNEQFF. The entire variable domain, with the rest obtained from reference TRBV28 and TRBJ2-1, is as follows: DVKVTQSSRYLVKRTGEKVFLECVQDMDHENMFWYRQDPGLGLRLIYFSYDVKMKEKGDIPEGYSVSREKKERFSLILESASTNQTSMYLCASMTGVGNEQFFGPGTRLTVL.

V gene TRBV28 combines with J gene TRBJ1-5; no reliable D call. V was cut by 3 bases and J by 11 bases, with 17 bases left in between. Germline CDR1 and CDR2: MDHEN and SYDVKM. This CDR3 contains 14 residues. In nucleotides, the CDR3 is TGTGCCAGCAGTTTGGGTGACTCCTGGGAAGCCCAGCATTTT. It specifies CASSLGDSWEAQHF.

A note on this clone: Different DNA sequences within this sample yield the same CDR3. V usage is TRBV5-1 and J usage is TRBJ2-3; 8 bases line up with TRBD2. V trimming: 0 bases; J trimming: 2 bases; junction bases outside the gene matches: 2. The V gene's germline CDR1 is SGHRS and CDR2 YFSETQ. CDR3 length: 15 amino acids. The CDR3 DNA sequence: TGCGCCAGCAGCTTGGTAGCGGGGCCCACAGATACGCAGTATTTT. Its translation: CASSLVAGPTDTQYF. The whole variable domain, remainder taken from reference TRBV5-1 and TRBJ2-3, is KAGVTQTPRYLIKTRGQQVTLSCSPISGHRSVSWYQQTPGQGLQFLFEYFSETQRNKGNFPGRFSGRQFSNSRSEMNVSTLELGDSALYLCASSLVAGPTDTQYFGPGTRLTVL.

The chain uses TRBV7-9 and TRBJ2-7; 9 bases are shared with TRBD2. This CDR3 contains 14 residues. The germline V gene has CDR1 SEHNR and CDR2 FQNEAQ (reference sequence). Trimming took 5 bases from V and 7 from J; bases not matched to a gene: 9. CDR3 protein: CASSVSGSVGEQYF. The CDR3 nucleotides read TGTGCCAGCAGCGTTAGCGGGAGCGTGGGGGAGCAGTACTTC.

The V call is TRBV28, the J call TRBJ2-7; the match to TRBD1 covers 12 bases. There are 15 residues in the CDR3. The germline CDR1 and CDR2 sequences are MDHEN and SYDVKM. V shed 6 bases and J 7 bases; nucleotides not matched to a gene: 10. The CDR3 DNA sequence: TGTGCCAGCAGCCTTCCGGGACAGGGGGCGCGGGAGCAGTACTTC. Its protein product is CASSLPGQGAREQYF.

The CDR3 region is CASSRRPGRVLEQYF. In DNA form, the CDR3 reads TGTGCCAGCAGTCGGAGACCGGGCAGGGTTTTGGAGCAGTACTTC. The chain uses TRBV2 and TRBJ2-7; tentative D call: TRBD1 (5 bases). The ends were cut back, 5 bases at V and 7 bases at J, with 21 bases in the middle. The CDR3 is made up of 15 amino acids. Germline V CDR1 and CDR2: SNHLY, FYNNEI.

The chain recombines TRBV11-2 with TRBJ1-3; TRBD1 is a possible D gene (5 bases). Trimming cost V 6 bases and J 0 bases, with 12 bases left between them. Germline CDR1 reads SGHAT; CDR2 reads FQNNGV. The CDR3 totals 15 residues. The CDR3 is CASRPDRLSGNTIYF. The CDR3 DNA is TGTGCCAGCAGACCCGACAGACTCTCTGGAAACACCATATATTTT. Together with reference TRBV11-2 and TRBJ1-3, the CDR3 gives the full variable domain: EAGVAQSPRYKIIEKRQSVAFWCNPISGHATLYWYQQILGQGPKLLIQFQNNGVVDDSQLPKDRFSAERLKGVDSTLKIQPAKLEDSAVYLCASRPDRLSGNTIYFGEGSWLTVV.